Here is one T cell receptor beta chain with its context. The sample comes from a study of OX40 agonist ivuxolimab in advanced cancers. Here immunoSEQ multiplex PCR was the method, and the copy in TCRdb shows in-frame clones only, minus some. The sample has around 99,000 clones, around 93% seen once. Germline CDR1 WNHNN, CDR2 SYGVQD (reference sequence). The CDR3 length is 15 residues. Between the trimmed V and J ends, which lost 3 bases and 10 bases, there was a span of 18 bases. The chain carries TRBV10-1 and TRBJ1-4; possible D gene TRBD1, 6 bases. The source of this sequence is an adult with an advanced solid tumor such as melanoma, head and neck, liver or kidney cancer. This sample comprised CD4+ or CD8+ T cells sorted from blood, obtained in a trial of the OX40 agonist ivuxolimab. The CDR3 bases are TGCGCCAGCAGTGAATCGGACAGCGCCTTAGGAAAACTGTTTTTT. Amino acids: CASSESDSALGKLFF.